The entry below gives a single TCR beta chain sequence along with its context. The data stem from a study of blood T cells in healthy people across ages. A second PCR of 7 to 11 cycles used a sample-barcoded 5' primer and a J-beta primer mix. MiXCR, applied by TCRdb to the 5' RACE reads, yields one record per CDR3 protein. The profile shows approximately 820,000 distinct CDR3 sequences, roughly 44% of them singletons. The TCR was taken from a man aged 60 to 69 in good health. Material for sequencing was blood.

CDR3 region: CASSSESGETQYF. CDR3 nucleotides: TGTGCCAGCAGCTCCGAAAGCGGGGAGACCCAGTACTTC. This chain joins TRBV13 and TRBJ2-7; TRBD2 might be the D (6 bases). The last part of the DNA fits TRBJ2-5 better; the J call may be wrong. The CDR3 runs to 13 residues. CDR1 is PRHDT, CDR2 FYEKMQ, per germline (reference sequence).